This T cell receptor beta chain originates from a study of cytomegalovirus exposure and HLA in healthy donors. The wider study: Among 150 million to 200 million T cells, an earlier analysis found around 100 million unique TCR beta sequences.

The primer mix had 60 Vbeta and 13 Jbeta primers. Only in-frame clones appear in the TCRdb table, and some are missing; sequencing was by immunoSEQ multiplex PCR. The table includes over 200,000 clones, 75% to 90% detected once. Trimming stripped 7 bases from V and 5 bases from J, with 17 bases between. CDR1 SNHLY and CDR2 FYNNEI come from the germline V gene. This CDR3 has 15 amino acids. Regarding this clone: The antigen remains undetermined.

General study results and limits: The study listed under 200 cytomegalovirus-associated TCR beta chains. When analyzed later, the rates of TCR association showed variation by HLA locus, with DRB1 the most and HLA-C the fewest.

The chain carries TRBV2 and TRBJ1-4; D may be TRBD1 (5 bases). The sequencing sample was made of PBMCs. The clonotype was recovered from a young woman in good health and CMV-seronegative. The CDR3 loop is CASKDPRTRNEKLFF. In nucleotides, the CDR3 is TGTGCCAGCAAGGACCCCAGGACAAGGAATGAAAAACTGTTTTTT.